The entry below gives a single T cell receptor (beta chain) sequence along with its context. The data were taken from a study of blood T cell repertoires in COVID-19. Per the original data handling: Quantification of nucleated cells was approximated via reference gene primer amplification. Produced via immunoSEQ multiplex PCR; TCRdb's table is partial and in-frame only. V, J and clone size are those of that table, while D and trimming were read from the DNA. The table has some 190,000 clones, approximately 80% seen once; the top ten hold 13% to 15%. This CDR3 spans 15 amino acids. The V and J ends lost 2 bases and 0 bases respectively, with 8 bases between them. Germline CDR1 and CDR2: MNHNS and SASEGT.

The specimen sequenced was PBMCs or T cells enriched from blood (not recorded which). The receptor comes from a man in his sixties who had been exposed to COVID-19. The rearrangement links TRBV6-1 to TRBJ2-4, with D unresolved. CDR3 DNA sequence: TGTGCCAGCAGTGAACTCGCGGAAGCCAAAAACATTCAGTACTTC. Encoded protein: CASSELAEAKNIQYF.